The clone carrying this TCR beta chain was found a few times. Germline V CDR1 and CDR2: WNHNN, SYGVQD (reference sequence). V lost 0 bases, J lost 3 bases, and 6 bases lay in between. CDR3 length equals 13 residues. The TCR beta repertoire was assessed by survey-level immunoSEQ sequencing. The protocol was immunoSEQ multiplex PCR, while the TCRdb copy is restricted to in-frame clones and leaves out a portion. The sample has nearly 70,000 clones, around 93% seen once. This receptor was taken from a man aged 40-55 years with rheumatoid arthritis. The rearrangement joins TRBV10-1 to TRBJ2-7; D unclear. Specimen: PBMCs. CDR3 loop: CASSESGSYEQYF. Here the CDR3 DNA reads TGCGCCAGCAGTGAGTCAGGCAGCTACGAGCAGTACTTC.